Below are 31 T cell receptor beta chains sequenced from a single sample in a study of shared clonotypes between healthy human individuals. Profiled with immunoSEQ multiplex PCR; TCRdb holds only in-frame clones, not every one. Of over a million clones listed, around 98.5% are singletons. Sequencing was performed on naive CD4+ T cells sorted from blood. Stated subset: CD45RA+ positively selected. Receptor source: a man aged 25-45 years in good health.

The chain uses TRBV7-9 and TRBJ1-1; no clear D. Germline assignment: CDR1 SEHNR and CDR2 FQNEAQ (reference sequence). This CDR3 region has 17 residues. Trimming cost V 5 bases and J 0 bases, with 19 bases left between them. The CDR3 DNA is TGTGCCAGCAGCCTCCTTGGCAGGTGGGAGATGAACACTGAAGCTTTCTTT. Translation: CASSLLGRWEMNTEAFF.

The rearrangement uses TRBV29-1 and TRBJ1-1, with unresolved D. The ends were cut back, 5 bases at V and 2 bases at J, with 12 bases in the middle. This CDR3 has 13 residues. The V gene's germline CDR1 is SQVTM and CDR2 ANQGSEA. The CDR3, as DNA: TGCAGCGTTCACCGGGAGGTTAACACTGAAGCTTTCTTT. As protein: CSVHREVNTEAFF.

The rearrangement joins TRBV10-1 to TRBJ2-7; the match to TRBD2 covers 9 bases. The V segment lost 5 bases and the J segment 4 bases; nucleotides outside the gene matches: 9. Germline V CDR1 and CDR2: WNHNN, SYGVQD (reference sequence). The CDR3 extends over 15 amino acids. The CDR3 spells CASSRWGLAGYEQYF. The CDR3 bases are TGCGCCAGCAGTCGGTGGGGACTAGCCGGTTACGAGCAGTACTTC.

The V gene is TRBV27, the J gene TRBJ1-1; 7 bases map to TRBD1. V was clipped by 6 bases and J by 0 bases; unmatched bases: 4. The CDR3 covers 14 residues. From germline, CDR1 is MNHEY and CDR2 SMNVEV (reference sequence). The CDR3 is CASSWGTVNTEAFF. CDR3 DNA: TGTGCCAGCAGCTGGGGGACAGTGAACACTGAAGCTTTCTTT.

This clone was found once. The gene calls are TRBV7-6 and TRBJ1-4, with D possibly being TRBD1 (6 bases). This CDR3 comprises 16 residues. Germline V lookup: CDR1 SGHVS, CDR2 FNYEAQ. V was shortened by 4 bases and J by 6 bases, with 18 bases between the two germline ends. The CDR3 sequence: CASSSQIRGSDEKLFF. CDR3 sequence (DNA): TGTGCCAGCAGCTCCCAGATCAGGGGCTCGGATGAAAAACTGTTTTTT.

This clone was found once. The V and J genes are TRBV5-1 and TRBJ2-7, with TRBD2 identical over 8 bases. The CDR3 runs 18 residues. In germline, CDR1 is SGHRS, CDR2 YFSETQ. With 1 base clipped from V and 2 bases from J, the junction kept 14 bases outside the gene matches. As DNA, the CDR3 is TGCGCCAGCAGCTTGTGGTCTGGTGGCGGGAGGTGGGCCTACGAGCAGTACTTC. Encoded protein: CASSLWSGGGRWAYEQYF. Full variable domain (rest looked up from reference TRBV5-1 and TRBJ2-7): KAGVTQTPRYLIKTRGQQVTLSCSPISGHRSVSWYQQTPGQGLQFLFEYFSETQRNKGNFPGRFSGRQFSNSRSEMNVSTLELGDSALYLCASSLWSGGGRWAYEQYFGPGTRLTVT.

The chain is built from TRBV6-5 and TRBJ2-1; no firm D call. V was cut by 8 bases and J by 6 bases, with 8 bases left in between. The V gene's germline CDR1 is MNHEY and CDR2 SVGAGI. The CDR3 length is 11 residues. The CDR3: CASGNGNEQFF. The CDR3 DNA follows: TGTGCCAGCGGCAATGGCAATGAGCAGTTCTTC.

This CDR3 reads CASSTGLRNEQYF. The CDR3 DNA sequence: TGTGCCAGCAGCACAGGGTTGAGAAACGAGCAGTACTTC. The rearrangement uses TRBV7-9 and TRBJ2-7; D possibly corresponds to TRBD1 (6 bases). Germline V gives CDR1 SEHNR, CDR2 FQNEAQ (reference sequence). V was clipped by 5 bases and J by 5 bases, with 13 bases between them. CDR3 length: 13 amino acids.

The rearrangement links TRBV4-2 to TRBJ2-1; D perhaps matches TRBD1 (5 bases). The CDR3 extends over 18 amino acids. Germline V gene sequence: CDR1 LGHNA, CDR2 YNFKEQ. V lost 1 base, J lost 0 bases, and 16 bases lay in between. The CDR3 spells CASSQVVWPDSSYNEQFF. The CDR3 coding sequence is TGTGCCAGCAGCCAAGTTGTATGGCCAGACAGCTCCTACAATGAGCAGTTCTTC.

The genes are TRBV13 and TRBJ2-4; D is unresolved. The CDR3 covers 12 residues. V shed 5 bases and J shed 1 base, with 3 bases lying between them. In germline, CDR1 is PRHDT, CDR2 FYEKMQ (reference sequence). The CDR3 region has the DNA TGTGCCAGCAGCGCCGCCAAAAACATTCAGTACTTC. Translating it yields CASSAAKNIQYF.

The J gene is TRBJ2-2, the V gene TRBV27; D is perhaps TRBD2 (6 bases). The CDR3 spans 14 residues. V dropped 3 bases and J dropped 4 bases, with 9 bases sitting between them. Germline CDR1 and CDR2: MNHEY and SMNVEV (reference sequence). In DNA, the CDR3 is TGTGCCAGCAGTTTGACCGGGAGCACCGGGGAGCTGTTTTTT. Translating it yields CASSLTGSTGELFF.

This clone appeared a few times. Other DNA sequences in the sample encode the same CDR3. The chain recombines TRBV28 with TRBJ1-5; D remains ambiguous. Germline CDR1 is MDHEN and CDR2 is SYDVKM. The ends were cut back, 6 bases at V and 0 bases at J, with 6 bases in the middle. This CDR3 has 13 amino acids. CDR3 nucleotides: TGTGCCAGCAGGGGGTATAGCAATCAGCCCCAGCATTTT. It translates to CASRGYSNQPQHF.

The chain combines TRBV10-2 with TRBJ1-1; tentative D call: TRBD1 (5 bases). Germline loops: CDR1 WSHSY, CDR2 SAAADI. The CDR3 spans 14 residues. V was trimmed by 3 bases and J by 0 bases, leaving 8 bases between them. This chain's CDR3 is CASSEAGLNTEAFF. As DNA, the CDR3 is TGCGCCAGCAGTGAAGCAGGGTTGAACACTGAAGCTTTCTTT.

In the case of this clone: Other DNA sequences in this sample translate to the same CDR3. This sequence joins TRBV7-2 and TRBJ2-2; 8 bases map to TRBD1. This CDR3 is built from 14 residues. Per the germline V gene, CDR1 is SGHTA and CDR2 is FQGNSA. Trimming at V came to 5 bases and at J to 4 bases, leaving 3 bases not matched to a gene. CDR3 protein: CASSLDRATGELFF. The CDR3 coding sequence is TGTGCCAGCAGCCTGGACAGGGCCACCGGGGAGCTGTTTTTT.

The rearrangement joins TRBV11-2 to TRBJ2-7; maybe TRBD1 (5 bases). V lost 5 bases, J lost 1 base, and 15 bases lay in between. Germline CDR1 and CDR2: SGHAT and FQNNGV. The CDR3 contains 15 residues. This chain's CDR3 is CASSISADRSYEQYF. As DNA, the CDR3 is TGTGCCAGCAGCATTAGTGCCGACAGATCCTACGAGCAGTACTTC.

The V and J genes are TRBV10-3 and TRBJ2-7, with D perhaps given as TRBD1 or TRBD2 (6 bases each). Germline V CDR1 and CDR2: ENHRY, SYGVKD. The CDR3 sequence is 15 residues long. The V and J ends lost 6 bases and 0 bases respectively, with 15 bases between them. The CDR3 sequence: CAIRGAEGGSYEQYF. The CDR3 DNA reads as TGTGCCATCAGGGGAGCGGAGGGGGGCTCCTACGAGCAGTACTTC.

The chain combines TRBV2 with TRBJ2-2; the D call may be TRBD1 or TRBD2 (5 bases each). V lost 5 bases, J lost 7 bases, and 14 bases lay in between. CDR3 length: 14 amino acids. Germline V CDR1 and CDR2: SNHLY, FYNNEI. CDR3 coding DNA: TGTGCCAGCAGTTTGGGACGGGGAAGCGGGGAGCTGTTTTTT. Its protein is CASSLGRGSGELFF.

This chain links TRBV9 with TRBJ2-3; D may be TRBD1 (6 bases). From germline, CDR1 is SGDLS and CDR2 YYNGEE. The CDR3 runs 15 residues. Deletions cut 0 bases from V and 5 bases from J, with 13 bases between. CDR3 sequence reads: CASSVGASRGDTQYF. Written as DNA, the CDR3 is TGTGCCAGCAGCGTAGGGGCTAGCAGGGGAGATACGCAGTATTTT. The full variable domain, in which reference TRBV9 and TRBJ2-3 provide the parts outside the CDR3, is DSGVTQTPKHLITATGQRVTLRCSPRSGDLSVYWYQQSLDQGLQFLIQYYNGEERAKGNILERFSAQQFPDLHSELNLSSLELGDSALYFCASSVGASRGDTQYFGPGTRLTVL.

The J gene is TRBJ2-2, the V gene TRBV27, with TRBD2 matching over 12 bases. The germline V gene has CDR1 MNHEY and CDR2 SMNVEV (reference sequence). The junction had 4 bases not matched to a gene; V was cut back by 6 bases and J by 5 bases. This CDR3 spans 15 amino acids. CDR3 region: CASRRLAGVTGELFF. CDR3 in DNA: TGTGCCAGCAGAAGACTAGCGGGAGTTACCGGGGAGCTGTTTTTT.

The chain links TRBV5-5 to TRBJ1-2, with 10 bases lining up with TRBD1. The CDR3 spans 14 residues. CDR1 is SGHKS and CDR2 is YYEKEE in the germline V gene (reference sequence). With V trimmed by 4 bases and J by 7 bases, 7 bases remained unmatched. The CDR3 region has the DNA TGTGCCAGCAGCATTCCGGGACAGGGGTTTGGCTACACCTTC. Amino acid sequence: CASSIPGQGFGYTF. Full variable domain (missing parts from reference TRBV5-5 and TRBJ1-2): DAGVTQSPTHLIKTRGQQVTLRCSPISGHKSVSWYQQVLGQGPQFIFQYYEKEERGRGNFPDRFSARQFPNYSSELNVNALLLGDSALYLCASSIPGQGFGYTFGSGTRLTVV.

This chain uses TRBV18 with TRBJ2-1; 10 nucleotides match TRBD2. CDR3 size: 16 residues. The V gene end was trimmed by 6 bases and the J gene end by 6 bases; junction bases not matched to a gene: 11. Germline CDR1 reads KGHSH; CDR2 reads LQKENI. The CDR3 loop is CASSPLSGRIRNEQFF. The DNA of the CDR3 is TGTGCCAGCTCGCCGCTTAGCGGGAGGATACGCAATGAGCAGTTCTTC.

The chain recombines TRBV28 with TRBJ1-4, with D perhaps TRBD1 (6 bases). The V and J ends lost 2 bases and 7 bases respectively, with 17 bases between them. This CDR3 region has 16 residues. The V gene's germline CDR1 is MDHEN and CDR2 SYDVKM. CDR3 nucleotides: TGTGCCAGCAGTTTACCCCCTGGGGGGGGCGGTGAAAAACTGTTTTTT. Translated, it gives CASSLPPGGGGEKLFF. The full variable domain, with the rest looked up from reference TRBV28 and TRBJ1-4, is DVKVTQSSRYLVKRTGEKVFLECVQDMDHENMFWYRQDPGLGLRLIYFSYDVKMKEKGDIPEGYSVSREKKERFSLILESASTNQTSMYLCASSLPPGGGGEKLFFGSGTQLSVL.

The chain recombines TRBV5-5 with TRBJ2-1; TRBD1 matches at 9 bases. J gave up 6 bases and V 5 bases, and 9 bases lay outside the gene matches. There are 15 residues in the CDR3. The germline V gene has CDR1 SGHKS and CDR2 YYEKEE (reference sequence). This chain's CDR3 is CASSPRDRVFNEQFF. The CDR3 DNA reads TGTGCCAGCAGTCCGAGGGACAGGGTATTCAATGAGCAGTTCTTC.

On this clone: Other DNA sequences within the sample encode an identical CDR3. V gene TRBV6-5 combines with J gene TRBJ2-1; TRBD1 agrees at 8 bases. The CDR3 has 16 amino acids. Germline assignment: CDR1 MNHEY and CDR2 SVGAGI. V was pared by 1 base and J by 1 base, with 3 bases of the junction left unmatched. The CDR3 here is CASSYFGQGSYNEQFF. The DNA for the CDR3 is TGTGCCAGCAGTTACTTCGGACAGGGATCCTACAATGAGCAGTTCTTC.

The chain employs TRBV4-1 and TRBJ1-1; 7 bases line up with TRBD1. The germline gives CDR1 MGHRA, CDR2 YSYEKL. The length of the CDR3 is 16 residues. V shed 4 bases, J shed 3 bases, and the junction held 11 bases outside the gene matches. The CDR3 reads CASSPGQAPGDTEAFF. Here the CDR3 DNA reads TGCGCCAGCAGCCCTGGACAGGCCCCAGGGGACACTGAAGCTTTCTTT.

This chain connects TRBV5-8 to TRBJ2-7; D may correspond to TRBD1 or TRBD2 (5 bases each). Trimming removed 4 bases at V and 4 bases at J, with 18 bases between. There are 15 residues in the CDR3. Germline values: CDR1 SGHTS, CDR2 YDEGEE. CDR3 DNA: TGTGCCAGCAGCCCGGTAGGACGGGGCTCTTACGAGCAGTACTTC. Translation: CASSPVGRGSYEQYF.

The chain's CDR3 is CASSQETGTGAETQYF. DNA of the CDR3: TGCGCCAGCAGCCAAGAAACGGGGACAGGGGCAGAGACCCAGTACTTC. The J gene is TRBJ2-5, the V gene TRBV4-3; TRBD1 aligns across 10 bases. The CDR3 has 16 amino acids. From germline, CDR1 is LGHNA and CDR2 YSLEER. J gave up 4 bases and V 0 bases, and 5 bases lay outside the gene matches.

J is TRBJ2-1 and V is TRBV6-1; TRBD2 is a possible D gene (5 bases). Looked up from germline, CDR1 is MNHNS and CDR2 is SASEGT. Trimming stripped 1 base from V and 11 bases from J, with 12 bases between. The CDR3 extends over 13 amino acids. DNA of the CDR3: TGTGCCAGCAGTGAAGTGCTGGAGCGGAAGCAGTTCTTC. Protein: CASSEVLERKQFF.

On this clone: Other DNA sequences in the sample encode the same CDR3. The rearrangement links TRBV9 to TRBJ2-1; D uncertain. CDR1 SGDLS and CDR2 YYNGEE come from the germline V gene. V dropped 2 bases and J dropped 4 bases, with 7 bases sitting between them. This CDR3 has 13 residues. For the CDR3, the DNA is TGTGCCAGCAGCGTGGGCGTATACAATGAGCAGTTCTTC. Encoded protein: CASSVGVYNEQFF.

The sample holds one count of this clone. The chain couples TRBV18 to TRBJ1-4; D uncertain. V was clipped by 2 bases and J by 0 bases, with 7 bases between them. Looked up from germline, CDR1 is KGHSH and CDR2 is LQKENI. This CDR3 region has 15 residues. In nucleotides, the CDR3 is TGTGCCAGCTCACCATTACCCTCAACTAATGAAAAACTGTTTTTT. Protein: CASSPLPSTNEKLFF.

The V and J genes are TRBV4-3 and TRBJ2-3; no definite D call. The germline V gene has CDR1 LGHNA and CDR2 YSLEER. The CDR3 sequence is 17 residues long. Trimming took 0 bases from V and 4 from J, leaving 17 bases between them. This CDR3 reads CASSQELARNSADTQYF. CDR3 DNA: TGCGCCAGCAGCCAAGAATTAGCACGGAATTCTGCAGATACGCAGTATTTT.